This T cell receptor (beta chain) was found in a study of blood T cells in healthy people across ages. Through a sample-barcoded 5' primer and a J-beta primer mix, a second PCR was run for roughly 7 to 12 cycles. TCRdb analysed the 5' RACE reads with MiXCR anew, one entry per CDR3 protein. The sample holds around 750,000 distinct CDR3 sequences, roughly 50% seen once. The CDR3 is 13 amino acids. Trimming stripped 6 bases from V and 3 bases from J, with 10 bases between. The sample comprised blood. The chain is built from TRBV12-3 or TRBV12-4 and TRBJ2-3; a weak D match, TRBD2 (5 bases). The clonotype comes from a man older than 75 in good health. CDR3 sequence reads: CASRPRETDTQYF. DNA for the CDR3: TGTGCCAGCAGACCGAGGGAAACAGATACGCAGTATTTT.